This T cell receptor (beta chain) comes out of a study of T cell changes during pregnancy in multiple sclerosis. TCRdb's table, derived via immunoSEQ multiplex PCR, lists solely in-frame clones and lacks some. Seen here are roughly 48,000 clones, around 90% observed once, and the top ten hold around 1.2%. Per the germline V gene, CDR1 is SGHTA and CDR2 is FQGNSA. V gave up 1 base and J gave up 6 bases, with 13 bases separating them. The CDR3 is 14 residues long. Sequenced material: CD4+ T cells from peripheral blood mononuclear cells, taken in the second trimester of pregnancy. The chain joins TRBV7-2 to TRBJ2-7; D is uncertain. The clonotype comes from a female donor with multiple sclerosis, enrolled in a pregnancy study. CDR3 sequence: CASSLGERATEQYF. DNA of the CDR3: TGTGCCAGCAGCTTAGGAGAGCGAGCTACCGAGCAGTACTTC.